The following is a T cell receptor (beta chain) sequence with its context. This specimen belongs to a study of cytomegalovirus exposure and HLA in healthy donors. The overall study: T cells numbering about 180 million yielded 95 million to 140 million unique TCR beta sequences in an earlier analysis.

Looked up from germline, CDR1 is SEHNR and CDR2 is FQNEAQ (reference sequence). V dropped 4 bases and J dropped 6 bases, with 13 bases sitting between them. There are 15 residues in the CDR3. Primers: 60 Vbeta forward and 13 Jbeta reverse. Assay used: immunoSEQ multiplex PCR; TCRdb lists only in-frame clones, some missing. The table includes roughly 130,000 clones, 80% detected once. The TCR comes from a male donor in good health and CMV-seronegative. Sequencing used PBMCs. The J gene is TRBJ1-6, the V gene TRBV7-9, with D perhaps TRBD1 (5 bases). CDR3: CASSYLDSLNSPLHF. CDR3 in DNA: TGTGCCAGCAGCTACCTCGACAGCCTTAATTCACCCCTCCACTTT. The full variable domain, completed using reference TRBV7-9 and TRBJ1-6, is DTGVSQNPRHKITKRGQNVTFRCDPISEHNRLYWYRQTLGQGPEFLTYFQNEAQLEKSRLLSDRFSAERPKGSFSTLEIQRTEQGDSAMYLCASSYLDSLNSPLHFGNGTRLTVT.